These 24 T cell receptor beta chains originate from one sample sequenced in a study of blood T cells in healthy people across ages. Alongside a J-beta primer mix, a sample-barcoded 5' primer served in a second PCR lasting about 7 to 11 cycles. TCRdb re-analysed the 5' RACE reads in MiXCR, keeping a single row per CDR3 protein. The repertoire holds over 1.5 million distinct CDR3 sequences, with around half as singletons. Specimen: blood. These receptors originate from a woman aged 35 to 49 in good health.

The genes are TRBV20-1 and TRBJ1-5; D gene unclear. Trimming removed 6 bases from V and 3 bases from J, with 15 bases in between. The CDR3 has 14 residues. Germline CDR1 DFQATT, CDR2 SNEGSKA (reference sequence). Here the CDR3 reads CSARPGGYNQPQHF. The CDR3 DNA reads as TGCAGTGCGCGGCCTGGCGGGTACAATCAGCCCCAGCATTTT.

CDR3 DNA sequence: TGTGCCAGCAGCGTAGAGGTCGACTCCTACAATGAGCAGTTCTTC. Protein product: CASSVEVDSYNEQFF. This chain uses TRBV9 with TRBJ2-1; D ambiguous. Germline values: CDR1 SGDLS, CDR2 YYNGEE. This CDR3 is 15 amino acids long. Trimming took 0 bases from V and 0 from J, leaving 7 bases between them.

The chain employs TRBV28 and TRBJ2-3; D is tentatively TRBD1 or TRBD2 (5 bases each). The germline gives CDR1 MDHEN, CDR2 SYDVKM. V was trimmed by 10 bases and J by 1 base, leaving 15 bases between them. This CDR3 has 14 amino acids. CDR3 in amino acids: CATYEGPRTDTQYF. The CDR3 DNA is TGTGCCACCTACGAGGGACCACGCACAGATACGCAGTATTTT.

V is TRBV18 and J is TRBJ1-2; tentatively, D is TRBD1 (5 bases). The CDR3 is 15 amino acids. Germline CDR1 and CDR2: KGHSH and LQKENI. Trimming took off 3 bases at V and 2 bases at J, with 13 bases between the two ends. CDR3 sequence (DNA): TGTGCCAGCTCACCGGGACGATTAACGAACTATGGCTACACCTTC. As protein: CASSPGRLTNYGYTF.

This chain uses TRBV6-4 with TRBJ2-1; D is unclear. Germline CDR1 reads MRHNA; CDR2 reads SNTAGT. This CDR3 has 14 residues. Between the trimmed V and J ends, which lost 8 bases and 8 bases, there was a span of 19 bases. CDR3 residues: CASSQNSYWDEQFF. CDR3 bases: TGTGCCAGCTCACAGAACTCCTATTGGGATGAGCAGTTCTTC.

The chain is built from TRBV29-1 and TRBJ2-2; 8 bases are a match to TRBD2. The CDR3 runs to 15 residues. The trim removed 6 bases at V and 6 bases at J, leaving 12 bases unmatched. Germline loops: CDR1 SQVTM, CDR2 ANQGSEA. CDR3 in amino acids: CSVGGGRAGPGELFF. The CDR3 nucleotides are TGCAGCGTCGGGGGGGGACGAGCGGGACCCGGGGAGCTGTTTTTT.

In its sample, this clonotype was seen a few times. The chain carries TRBV28 and TRBJ2-7, with D possibly TRBD2 on 6 matching bases. Germline values: CDR1 MDHEN, CDR2 SYDVKM. V dropped 3 bases and J dropped 3 bases, with 15 bases sitting between them. The CDR3 covers 15 residues. The CDR3: CASSFEEGSYYEQYF. The CDR3 DNA is TGTGCCAGCAGTTTCGAGGAGGGGTCGTACTACGAGCAGTACTTC.

The genes are TRBV4-2 and TRBJ2-1; tentatively, D is TRBD2 (5 bases). CDR3 length: 17 amino acids. CDR1 and CDR2 from the germline V gene are LGHNA and YNFKEQ. V was cut by 4 bases and J by 0 bases, with 16 bases left in between. The CDR3 is CASSPNPGVSSYNEQFF. The CDR3 bases are TGTGCCAGCAGCCCTAATCCCGGGGTTAGCTCCTACAATGAGCAGTTCTTC.

The chain carries TRBV29-1 and TRBJ2-1; maybe TRBD2 (5 bases). The germline CDR1 and CDR2 sequences are SQVTM and ANQGSEA. V was shortened by 6 bases and J by 6 bases, with 15 bases between the two germline ends. The CDR3 has 13 amino acids. The CDR3 DNA reads as TGCAGCGTCATCGGACTGATCCGCAATGAGCAGTTCTTC. Translating it yields CSVIGLIRNEQFF.

The chain links TRBV20-1 to TRBJ2-2, with D perhaps matching TRBD2 (5 bases). Germline assignment: CDR1 DFQATT and CDR2 SNEGSKA (reference sequence). The CDR3 runs to 15 residues. V lost 6 bases and J lost 5, with 19 bases in between. The CDR3 DNA follows: TGCAGTGCCAATCCCTCGGAGCGGAGTACCGGGGAGCTGTTTTTT. It is translated as CSANPSERSTGELFF.

The chain couples TRBV6-2 or TRBV6-3 to TRBJ2-7, with 12 bases lining up with TRBD2. The CDR3 spans 14 residues. In germline, CDR1 is MNHEY, CDR2 SVGEGT. V was pared by 6 bases and J by 3 bases, with 3 bases of the junction left unmatched. The CDR3 nucleotides read TGTGCCAGCAGAGGGACTAGCGGGCTCTACGAGCAGTACTTC. Its translation is CASRGTSGLYEQYF.

The chain has TRBV28 and TRBJ2-5; 9 bases fit TRBD1. TRBJ2-7 explains the end of the DNA better; the J call may be wrong. There are 14 residues in the CDR3. Germline CDR1 MDHEN, CDR2 SYDVKM. The CDR3 nucleotides are TGTGCCAGCAGTTCGGACAGGGGAATACGCGAGCAGTACTTC. Translating gives CASSSDRGIREQYF.

J is TRBJ2-3 and V is TRBV27; TRBD2 might be the D (5 bases). Trimming stripped 1 base from V and 4 bases from J, with 15 bases between. The CDR3 runs to 16 residues. Germline assignment: CDR1 MNHEY and CDR2 SMNVEV (reference sequence). The CDR3 nucleotides read TGTGCCAGCAGTTTATATAGGGCCGGGGTCTCAGATACGCAGTATTTT. It codes for CASSLYRAGVSDTQYF.

This clonotype has a handful of counts. The J gene is TRBJ1-2, the V gene TRBV7-9, with 9 nucleotides matching TRBD1. This CDR3 has 15 residues. The J segment lost 0 bases and the V segment lost 8 bases, leaving 7 bases of the junction unmatched. Germline CDR1 SEHNR, CDR2 FQNEAQ (reference sequence). CDR3 residues: CASSPGQGPNYGYTF. The CDR3 DNA reads TGTGCCAGCTCCCCTGGACAGGGGCCTAACTATGGCTACACCTTC. Combining the CDR3 with reference TRBV7-9 and TRBJ1-2 gives the whole variable domain DTGVSQNPRHKITKRGQNVTFRCDPISEHNRLYWYRQTLGQGPEFLTYFQNEAQLEKSRLLSDRFSAERPKGSFSTLEIQRTEQGDSAMYLCASSPGQGPNYGYTFGSGTRLTVV.

This clonotype was observed a few times. This chain joins TRBV7-2 and TRBJ1-2, with unresolved D. The V end lost 1 base, the J end lost 2 bases, and 11 bases lay between the germline ends. CDR1 is SGHTA, CDR2 FQGNSA, per germline. CDR3 length equals 15 residues. CDR3 residues: CASSLVVGGNYGYTF. DNA for the CDR3: TGTGCCAGCAGCTTAGTTGTGGGAGGAAACTATGGCTACACCTTC.

The chain recombines TRBV6-1 with TRBJ2-6; 8 bases fit TRBD2. Germline lookup yields CDR1 MNHNS and CDR2 SASEGT. The V gene end was trimmed by 7 bases and the J gene end by 2 bases; junction bases not matched to a gene: 7. This CDR3 spans 16 amino acids. Here the CDR3 DNA reads TGTGCCAGCACCCCCGGGGGGGCTGCTGGGGCCAACGTCCTGACTTTC. It translates to CASTPGGAAGANVLTF.

This clonotype has a handful of counts. This rearrangement joins TRBV25-1 to TRBJ2-3, with 7 bases aligning to TRBD2. With 4 bases clipped from V and 0 bases from J, the junction kept 4 bases outside the gene matches. From germline, CDR1 is MGHDK and CDR2 SYGVNS. The CDR3 spans 15 residues. The CDR3 sequence is CASSARAGSTDTQYF. CDR3 DNA sequence: TGTGCCAGCAGTGCCCGAGCGGGGAGCACAGATACGCAGTATTTT.

This clonotype showed up just a few times. This sequence joins TRBV15 and TRBJ2-5, with 8 bases identical to TRBD2. Germline lookup yields CDR1 LNHNV and CDR2 YYDKDF (reference sequence). V shed 6 bases, J shed 7 bases, and the junction held 16 bases outside the gene matches. The CDR3 consists of 16 residues. CDR3 residues: CATRPLFGSGVATQYF. For the CDR3, the DNA is TGTGCCACCAGACCCCTTTTCGGTAGCGGGGTCGCGACCCAGTACTTC. The full variable domain, in which reference TRBV15 and TRBJ2-5 provide the parts outside the CDR3, is DAMVIQNPRYQVTQFGKPVTLSCSQTLNHNVMYWYQQKSSQAPKLLFHYYDKDFNNEADTPDNFQSRRPNTSFCFLDIRSPGLGDTAMYLCATRPLFGSGVATQYFGPGTRLLVL.

The chain has TRBV4-1 and TRBJ1-5; weak D call: TRBD1 (5 bases). Deletions cut 0 bases from V and 7 bases from J, with 16 bases between. The CDR3 is made up of 16 amino acids. From germline, CDR1 is MGHRA and CDR2 YSYEKL. CDR3 DNA sequence: TGCGCCAGCAGCCAAGATGAATTGGCAGGGTTCCAGCCCCAGCATTTT. This encodes CASSQDELAGFQPQHF.

The table lists this clonotype with a few counts. The chain combines TRBV27 with TRBJ2-5; 7 nucleotides align to TRBD2. Looked up from germline, CDR1 is MNHEY and CDR2 is SMNVEV (reference sequence). Trimming cost V 2 bases and J 2 bases; bases outside gene matches: 8. This CDR3 is built from 16 residues. This CDR3 is CASSLMGGGIQETQYF. DNA of the CDR3: TGTGCCAGCAGTTTAATGGGGGGGGGGATTCAAGAGACCCAGTACTTC.

The V gene is TRBV7-2, the J gene TRBJ1-5; D may be TRBD1 (5 bases). V lost 5 bases to trimming and J lost 1 base, with 15 bases between them. This CDR3 contains 16 residues. The germline gives CDR1 SGHTA, CDR2 FQGNSA. The CDR3 protein is CASSARGRASNQPQHF. The CDR3 bases are TGTGCCAGCAGCGCCCGCGGCAGGGCGAGCAATCAGCCCCAGCATTTT.

The gene calls are TRBV6-5 and TRBJ2-1; 8 bases match TRBD1. The V gene end was trimmed by 4 bases and the J gene end by 8 bases; junction bases not matched to a gene: 10. CDR1 is MNHEY, CDR2 SVGAGI, per germline. The CDR3 spans 15 residues. The CDR3 loop is CASSSPRQGKDEQFF. In DNA form, the CDR3 reads TGTGCCAGCAGTTCTCCTCGACAGGGGAAGGATGAGCAGTTCTTC.

The chain employs TRBV9 and TRBJ2-5, with no clear D. This CDR3 comprises 14 residues. CDR1 and CDR2 from the germline V gene are SGDLS and YYNGEE. V was cut by 0 bases and J by 1 base, with 7 bases left in between. In nucleotides, the CDR3 is TGTGCCAGCAGCGTAGACCTAGGCCAAGAGACCCAGTACTTC. Its protein is CASSVDLGQETQYF. The variable domain in full, with the rest retrieved from reference TRBV9 and TRBJ2-5, is DSGVTQTPKHLITATGQRVTLRCSPRSGDLSVYWYQQSLDQGLQFLIQYYNGEERAKGNILERFSAQQFPDLHSELNLSSLELGDSALYFCASSVDLGQETQYFGPGTRLLVL.

J is TRBJ1-5 and V is TRBV6-2 or TRBV6-3; 8 bases align to TRBD1. This CDR3 is 14 amino acids long. Germline loops: CDR1 MNHEY, CDR2 SVGEGT. J lost 6 bases, V lost 5 bases, and 6 bases had no gene match. The chain's CDR3 is CASSRDTGGQPQHF. The CDR3 coding sequence is TGTGCCAGCAGTCGGGATACAGGGGGTCAGCCCCAGCATTTT.